This T cell receptor (beta chain) was obtained from a study of spatial heterogeneity in lung cancer. TCRdb reanalysed the 5' RACE reads using MiXCR and keeps one entry per CDR3 protein. The repertoire holds roughly 70,000 distinct CDR3 sequences, with about an eighth as singletons. This clonotype was picked up many times. Sample time point: sample taken at primary tumor resection. From tumor, nontumor lung or frozen PBMC, whole RNA was taken unsorted for sequencing. The V gene's germline CDR1 is DFQATT and CDR2 SNEGSKA (reference sequence). Between the trimmed V and J ends, which lost 0 bases and 3 bases, there was a span of 17 bases. The CDR3 is 16 amino acids.

V and J are TRBV20-1 and TRBJ1-2, with D maybe TRBD1 (5 bases). The sequencing used PBMCs, collected at surgery. This TCR came from a male donor with early-stage non-small cell lung cancer. CDR3 amino acids: CSAREDSARSDYGYTF. The CDR3, as DNA: TGCAGTGCTAGAGAAGACAGTGCCCGGTCAGACTATGGCTACACCTTC.